This TCR beta chain is from a study of Graves' ophthalmopathy and Graves' hyperthyroidism. Regarding the study as a whole: Prediction of ophthalmopathy progression reached about 65% sensitivity and nearly 75% specificity. The authors also found most expanded thyroid clonotypes above 0.001 frequency in blood.

If patients had other autoimmune diseases, uncontrolled infections, pregnancy or lactation, they were excluded. Serum thyroxine and TRAb, along with clinical symptoms, thyroid ultrasound and orbital computed tomography, were what diagnosis relied on. The sequenced template was RNA, covering the TCR beta CDR3 region. Following a first-round RT-PCR that used HTBI primers, a second-round multiplex PCR was carried out. TCRdb analysed the multiplex PCR reads with MiXCR anew, one entry per CDR3 protein. The sample yields about 210,000 distinct CDR3 sequences, around 28% seen once. Germline trimming cut 2 bases from V and 10 bases from J; bases unmatched to any gene: 7. The CDR3 spans 13 residues. CDR1 and CDR2 from the germline V gene are SQVTM and ANQGSEA. In regard to this clonotype: Its specificity is not known.

The V gene is TRBV29-1, the J gene TRBJ2-7; 11 bases are shared with TRBD1. This TCR was sampled from a man aged 50 to 59 with Graves' ophthalmopathy. Sample: peripheral blood. CDR3 sequence: CSVESGTGGSQYF. The CDR3, as DNA: TGCAGCGTTGAATCCGGGACAGGGGGTTCACAGTACTTC.